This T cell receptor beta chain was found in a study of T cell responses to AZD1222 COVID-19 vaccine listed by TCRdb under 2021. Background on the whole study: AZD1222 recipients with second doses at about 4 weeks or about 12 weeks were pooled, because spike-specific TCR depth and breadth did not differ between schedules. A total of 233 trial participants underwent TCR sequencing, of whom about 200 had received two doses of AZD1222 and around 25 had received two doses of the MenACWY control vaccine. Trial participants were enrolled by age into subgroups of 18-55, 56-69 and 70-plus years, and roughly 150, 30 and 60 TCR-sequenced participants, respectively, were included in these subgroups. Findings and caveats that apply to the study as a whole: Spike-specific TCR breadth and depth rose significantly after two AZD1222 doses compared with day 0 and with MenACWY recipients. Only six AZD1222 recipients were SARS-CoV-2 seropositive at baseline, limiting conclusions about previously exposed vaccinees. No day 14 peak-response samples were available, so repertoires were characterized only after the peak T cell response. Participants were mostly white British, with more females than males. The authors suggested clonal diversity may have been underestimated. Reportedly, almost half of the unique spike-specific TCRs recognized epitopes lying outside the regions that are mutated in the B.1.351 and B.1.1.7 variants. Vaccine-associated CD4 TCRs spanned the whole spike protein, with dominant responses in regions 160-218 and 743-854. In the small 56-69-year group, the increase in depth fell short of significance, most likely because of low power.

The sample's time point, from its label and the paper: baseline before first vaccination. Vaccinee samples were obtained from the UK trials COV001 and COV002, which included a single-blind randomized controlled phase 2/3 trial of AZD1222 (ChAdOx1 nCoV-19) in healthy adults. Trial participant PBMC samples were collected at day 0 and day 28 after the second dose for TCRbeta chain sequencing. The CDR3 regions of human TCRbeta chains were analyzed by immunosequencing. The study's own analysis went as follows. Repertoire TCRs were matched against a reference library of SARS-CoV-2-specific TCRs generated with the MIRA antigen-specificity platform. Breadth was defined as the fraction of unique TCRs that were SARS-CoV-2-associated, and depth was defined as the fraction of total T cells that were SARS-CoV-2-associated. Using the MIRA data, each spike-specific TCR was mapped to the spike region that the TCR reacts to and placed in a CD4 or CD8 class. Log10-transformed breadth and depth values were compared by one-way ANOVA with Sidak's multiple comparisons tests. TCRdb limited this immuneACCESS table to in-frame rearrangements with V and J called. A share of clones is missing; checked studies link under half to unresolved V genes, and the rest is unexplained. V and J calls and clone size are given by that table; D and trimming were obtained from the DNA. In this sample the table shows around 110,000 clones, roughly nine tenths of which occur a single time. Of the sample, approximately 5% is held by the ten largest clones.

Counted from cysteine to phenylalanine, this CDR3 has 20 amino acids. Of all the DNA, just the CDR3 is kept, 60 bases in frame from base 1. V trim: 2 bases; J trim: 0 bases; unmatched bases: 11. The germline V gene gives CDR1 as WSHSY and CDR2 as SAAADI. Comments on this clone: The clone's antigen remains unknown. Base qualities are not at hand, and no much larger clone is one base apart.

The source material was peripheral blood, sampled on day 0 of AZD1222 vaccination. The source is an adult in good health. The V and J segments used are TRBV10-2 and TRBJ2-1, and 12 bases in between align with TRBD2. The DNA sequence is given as TGCGCCAGCAGTGAGGGACTAGCGGGGCTTACCCAGCACTCCTACAATGAGCAGTTCTTC. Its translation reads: CASSEGLAGLTQHSYNEQFF.